The 27 T cell receptor beta chains below all came from one sample that was sequenced in a study. TCRdb reprocessed the 5' RACE reads via MiXCR and lists one record per CDR3 protein. The table has 8,500 to 9,500 distinct CDR3 sequences, more than 50% seen once; the top ten hold 6.2%. The sample consisted of tumor-infiltrating memory CD4+ T cells sorted from the breast tumor. The subset was: memory CD4+ T cells, CD4+CD45RO+CD25-. The source is a female donor with breast cancer.

V gene TRBV9 combines with J gene TRBJ2-5, with TRBD2 matching 8 bases. The junction had 8 bases not matched to a gene; V was cut back by 0 bases and J by 10 bases. CDR1 and CDR2 (germline): SGDLS, YYNGEE. CDR3 length: 14 residues. The CDR3 region is CASSVDPAGANQYF. The CDR3 DNA reads as TGTGCCAGCAGCGTAGACCCAGCGGGAGCTAACCAGTACTTC.

The chain links TRBV5-5 to TRBJ2-3, with 10 nucleotides matching TRBD2. This CDR3 region has 16 residues. Germline V CDR1 and CDR2: SGHKS, YYEKEE (reference sequence). After removal of 1 base from V and 3 bases from J, the junction contained 5 bases not matched to a gene. CDR3 nucleotide sequence: TGTGCCAGCAGCTTGACTAGCGGGAAGGTTACAGATACGCAGTATTTT. Translating it yields CASSLTSGKVTDTQYF. The complete variable domain, with remaining parts taken from reference TRBV5-5 and TRBJ2-3, reads DAGVTQSPTHLIKTRGQQVTLRCSPISGHKSVSWYQQVLGQGPQFIFQYYEKEERGRGNFPDRFSARQFPNYSSELNVNALLLGDSALYLCASSLTSGKVTDTQYFGPGTRLTVL.

The chain uses TRBV18 and TRBJ1-5; a weak D match, TRBD1 (5 bases). CDR3 length: 14 amino acids. The V gene lost 2 bases and the J gene lost 8 bases, with 13 bases spanning the gap. Germline loops: CDR1 KGHSH, CDR2 LQKENI. CDR3 DNA: TGTGCCAGCTCACCATCGGACATCTTTGAGCCCCAGCATTTT. Residues: CASSPSDIFEPQHF.

The V call is TRBV7-6, the J call TRBJ2-5, with 13 bases identical to TRBD2. The CDR3 covers 15 residues. The germline V gene has CDR1 SGHVS and CDR2 FNYEAQ. With V trimmed by 10 bases and J by 1 base, 6 bases remained unmatched. CDR3 nucleotide sequence: TGTGCCACGAAAAGACTAGCGGGAGGCCAAGAGACCCAGTACTTC. Its translation: CATKRLAGGQETQYF.

In its sample, this clonotype was seen a few times. The V and J genes are TRBV12-3 or TRBV12-4 and TRBJ2-7; D possibly uses TRBD1 or TRBD2 (5 bases each). The CDR3 totals 12 residues. Trimming cost V 6 bases and J 1 base, with 7 bases left between them. The CDR3 region is CASSGASYEQYF. DNA for the CDR3: TGTGCCAGCAGCGGGGCTTCCTACGAGCAGTACTTC.

The chain has TRBV7-9 and TRBJ1-6, with 7 nucleotides matching TRBD1. This CDR3 has 13 residues. V was clipped by 7 bases and J by 8 bases; unmatched bases: 5. Germline CDR1 SEHNR, CDR2 FQNEAQ (reference sequence). This chain's CDR3 is CASTTGVDSPLHF. The CDR3 DNA is TGTGCCAGCACCACAGGGGTAGATTCACCCCTCCACTTT.

This clonotype showed up just a few times. At one of its ends the junction is not consistent with the germline gene, which may arise from a read error. J is TRBJ2-3 and V is TRBV7-3; D gene ambiguous. The CDR3 totals 12 residues. The V gene's germline CDR1 is SGHTA and CDR2 FQGTGA. Here the CDR3 reads CASGFLGNTQYF. The CDR3 DNA is TGTGCCAGCGGCTTTCTGGGAAATACGCAGTATTTT.

The chain uses TRBV5-1 and TRBJ2-3; 16 positions agree with TRBD2. This CDR3 region has 21 residues. The germline V gene encodes CDR1 SGHRS and CDR2 YFSETQ. The ends lost 4 bases at V and 2 bases at J; junction bases unmatched: 16. CDR3 nucleotides: TGCGCCAGCAGCATGAGTGTTGCGGGACTAGCGGGGGGGCGGTCCACAGATACGCAGTATTTT. Encoded protein: CASSMSVAGLAGGRSTDTQYF.

The CDR3: CASSSAGTSGGYSDTQYF. Written as DNA, the CDR3 is TGTGCCAGCAGCTCAGCTGGAACTAGCGGGGGGTACTCAGATACGCAGTATTTT. This sequence joins TRBV7-6 and TRBJ2-3; 12 positions match TRBD2. Germline CDR1 is SGHVS and CDR2 is FNYEAQ. The trim removed 4 bases at V and 4 bases at J, leaving 12 bases unmatched. The CDR3 loop spans 18 amino acids.

The chain combines TRBV30 with TRBJ2-3, with 8 bases that match TRBD1. The CDR3 loop spans 13 amino acids. With V trimmed by 1 base and J by 3 bases, 0 bases remained unmatched. Germline V gene sequence: CDR1 GTSNPN, CDR2 SVGIG (reference sequence). CDR3: CAWSGQGTDTQYF. In DNA form, the CDR3 reads TGTGCCTGGAGTGGACAGGGGACAGATACGCAGTATTTT.

This clonotype was seen a handful of times. The chain joins TRBV24-1 to TRBJ2-1; TRBD1 or TRBD2 may be the D gene (6 bases each). Trimming cost V 3 bases and J 6 bases, with 17 bases left between them. This CDR3 spans 16 amino acids. The V gene's germline CDR1 is KGHDR and CDR2 SFDVKD. The CDR3 is CATSDDSGGRGNEQFF. CDR3 in DNA: TGTGCCACCAGTGATGATAGCGGTGGCAGGGGCAATGAGCAGTTCTTC.

This clonotype was detected once. This chain uses TRBV7-3 with TRBJ2-1; D uncertain. V lost 3 bases and J lost 7, with 13 bases in between. The CDR3 extends over 14 amino acids. Germline CDR1 reads SGHTA; CDR2 reads FQGTGA. For the CDR3, the DNA is TGTGCCAGCAGCTTCGGGCCGTCGTGGAATGAGCAGTTCTTC. It specifies CASSFGPSWNEQFF.

This clonotype was counted a single time. CDR3 amino acids: CASSQDKYEQYF. CDR3 nucleotide sequence: TGCGCCAGCAGCCAAGATAAATACGAGCAGTACTTC. This chain uses TRBV4-1 with TRBJ2-7; D is ambiguous. Germline values: CDR1 MGHRA, CDR2 YSYEKL. The CDR3 spans 12 residues. V was cut by 0 bases and J by 4 bases, with 4 bases left in between.

The chain is built from TRBV6-2 or TRBV6-3 and TRBJ2-7; the D gene could be TRBD1 or TRBD2 (6 bases each). With 4 bases removed from V and 3 bases from J, the gap between germline ends came to 13 bases. The germline CDR1 and CDR2 sequences are MNHEY and SVGEGT. The CDR3 contains 14 residues. The CDR3 spells CASSWGAEGYEQYF. The CDR3 bases are TGTGCCAGCAGTTGGGGGGCGGAAGGCTACGAGCAGTACTTC.

The chain joins TRBV4-1 to TRBJ2-1; 9 bases agree with TRBD1. This CDR3 spans 15 amino acids. Trimming cost V 4 bases and J 2 bases; bases outside gene matches: 3. Germline-derived CDR1 and CDR2 are MGHRA and YSYEKL. The CDR3 loop is CASSPRQGAYNEQFF. CDR3 DNA: TGCGCCAGCAGCCCTAGACAGGGGGCCTACAATGAGCAGTTCTTC.

V usage is TRBV12-3 or TRBV12-4 and J usage is TRBJ2-7; D might be TRBD1 (5 bases). CDR3 length equals 12 residues. The V and J ends lost 6 bases and 3 bases respectively, with 9 bases between them. The CDR3 bases are TGTGCCAGCAGCCCAGGGAACTACGAGCAGTACTTC. Amino acid sequence: CASSPGNYEQYF.

With regard to this clonotype: Its ends do not fully match the called genes, so a read error is possible. J is TRBJ2-7 and V is TRBV27, with 8 positions matching TRBD2. This CDR3 is 9 amino acids long. The V gene's germline CDR1 is MNHEY and CDR2 SMNVEV (reference sequence). CDR3 nucleotide sequence: TGTGCCAGCAGCCCGGGACTAGTCTTC. Amino acid sequence: CASSPGLVF.

The chain uses TRBV20-1 and TRBJ2-1; D is uncertain. Per germline, CDR1 DFQATT and CDR2 SNEGSKA (reference sequence). The CDR3 extends over 14 amino acids. Trimming shortened V by 2 bases and J by 4 bases, and 12 bases separated the two germline ends. CDR3 in DNA: TGCAGTGCTAGATACGGTGGGTCTTACAATGAGCAGTTCTTC. This gives the protein CSARYGGSYNEQFF.

The rearrangement links TRBV4-3 to TRBJ2-1; TRBD2 agrees at 16 bases. In germline, CDR1 is LGHNA, CDR2 YSLEER. V gave up 3 bases and J gave up 15 bases; unmatched junction bases: 5. The CDR3 length is 14 residues. The CDR3 DNA reads TGCGCCAGCAGCCAGGGACTAGCGGGAGGGTTCCTGTTCTTC. Its translation: CASSQGLAGGFLFF.

The chain links TRBV10-1 to TRBJ2-1, with 13 bases matching TRBD2. Germline V CDR1 and CDR2: WNHNN, SYGVQD (reference sequence). After removal of 6 bases from V and 8 bases from J, the junction contained 7 bases not matched to a gene. The CDR3 covers 15 residues. Written as DNA, the CDR3 is TGCGCCAGCAGCCTGGGACTAGCGGGGTCCTATGAGCAGTTCTTC. Its protein product is CASSLGLAGSYEQFF.

The chain employs TRBV5-1 and TRBJ2-1; D uncertain. This CDR3 has 12 amino acids. Germline loops: CDR1 SGHRS, CDR2 YFSETQ. Trimming stripped 2 bases from V and 7 bases from J, with 7 bases between. The CDR3 DNA is TGCGCCAGCAGCTTTAACAGTAATGAGCAGTTCTTC. It encodes CASSFNSNEQFF.

V is TRBV11-1 and J is TRBJ2-2; D remains ambiguous. CDR3 size: 16 residues. The germline gives CDR1 SGHAT, CDR2 FQDESV (reference sequence). V was trimmed by 5 bases and J by 2 bases, leaving 15 bases between them. For the CDR3, the DNA is TGTGCCAGCAGCGGAGACCGTAGAACAAACACCGGGGAGCTGTTTTTT. It translates to CASSGDRRTNTGELFF.

The table lists this clonotype with a few counts. The chain links TRBV7-2 to TRBJ2-7, with D perhaps TRBD2 (5 bases). Germline assignment: CDR1 SGHTA and CDR2 FQGNSA. CDR3 size: 13 residues. V was shortened by 5 bases and J by 6 bases, with 14 bases between the two germline ends. The CDR3 loop reads CASSPLGVGEQYF. Written as DNA, the CDR3 is TGTGCCAGCAGCCCTCTCGGGGTAGGCGAGCAGTACTTC. Full variable domain (outside the CDR3, taken from reference TRBV7-2 and TRBJ2-7): GAGVSQSPSNKVTEKGKDVELRCDPISGHTALYWYRQSLGQGLEFLIYFQGNSAPDKSGLPSDRFSAERTGGSVSTLTIQRTQQEDSAVYLCASSPLGVGEQYFGPGTRLTVT.

The chain has TRBV29-1 and TRBJ2-1; 9 nucleotides align to TRBD1. V shed 7 bases and J 12 bases; nucleotides not matched to a gene: 4. The germline V gene encodes CDR1 SQVTM and CDR2 ANQGSEA. CDR3 size: 10 residues. The CDR3 is CSAETGGQFF. CDR3 in DNA: TGCAGCGCCGAGACAGGGGGGCAGTTCTTC.

This clonotype was counted a single time. The chain has TRBV7-9 and TRBJ1-1; D possibly corresponds to TRBD1 (6 bases). Trimming pared 5 bases from V and 10 bases from J, leaving 14 bases between. The germline gives CDR1 SEHNR, CDR2 FQNEAQ (reference sequence). This CDR3 comprises 12 residues. Here the CDR3 DNA reads TGTGCCAGCAGCCGCCCACAGGGAATAGCTTTCTTT. Translated: CASSRPQGIAFF. The whole variable domain, filled in from reference TRBV7-9 and TRBJ1-1, reads DTGVSQNPRHKITKRGQNVTFRCDPISEHNRLYWYRQTLGQGPEFLTYFQNEAQLEKSRLLSDRFSAERPKGSFSTLEIQRTEQGDSAMYLCASSRPQGIAFFGQGTRLTVV.

This clonotype was recorded a few times. The CDR3 coding sequence is TGCAGTGCTAGAGAAAACGGCAACTTCTATGGCTACACCTTC. Its protein product is CSARENGNFYGYTF. The chain couples TRBV20-1 to TRBJ1-2; the D is unclear. This CDR3 spans 14 amino acids. Between the trimmed V and J ends, which lost 0 bases and 4 bases, there was a span of 12 bases. The V gene's germline CDR1 is DFQATT and CDR2 SNEGSKA (reference sequence).

The chain joins TRBV6-2 or TRBV6-3 to TRBJ2-1; TRBD2 matches 7 bases. In germline, CDR1 is MNHEY, CDR2 SVGEGT. J was trimmed by 7 bases and V by 0 bases; bases with no gene match: 12. The CDR3 is made up of 17 amino acids. DNA for the CDR3: TGTGCCAGCAGTTACTCGAGTCCCAGCGGGATATATAATGAGCAGTTCTTC. Protein product: CASSYSSPSGIYNEQFF.